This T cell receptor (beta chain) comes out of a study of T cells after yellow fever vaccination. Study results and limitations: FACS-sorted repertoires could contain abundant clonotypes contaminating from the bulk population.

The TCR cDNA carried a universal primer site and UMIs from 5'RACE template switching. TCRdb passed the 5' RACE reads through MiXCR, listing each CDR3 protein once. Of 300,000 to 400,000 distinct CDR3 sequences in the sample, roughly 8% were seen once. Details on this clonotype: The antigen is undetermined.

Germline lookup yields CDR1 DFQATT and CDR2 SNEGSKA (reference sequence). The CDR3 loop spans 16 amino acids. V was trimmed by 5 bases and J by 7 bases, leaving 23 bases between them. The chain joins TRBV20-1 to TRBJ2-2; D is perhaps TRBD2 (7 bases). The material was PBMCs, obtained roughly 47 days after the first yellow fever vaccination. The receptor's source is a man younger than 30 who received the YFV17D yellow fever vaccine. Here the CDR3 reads CSARSHDRGAIGELFF. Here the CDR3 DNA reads TGCAGTGCTCGCTCGCACGACCGGGGGGCAATCGGGGAGCTGTTTTTT.